These T cell receptor beta chains were read from a single sample in a study of blood T cell repertoires in COVID-19. Clones were sequenced by immunoSEQ multiplex PCR, and TCRdb holds only the in-frame ones, with some missing. This sample has a few hundred thousand clones, with around 86% found just once. Sequenced: PBMCs or T cells enriched from blood (not recorded which). The source of these receptors is a woman aged 40 to 55 with acute COVID-19. The conserved cysteine and the conserved F or W are not part of the CDR3 here.

TRBJ2-3 15 TRBV5-4 ASSLGLAGLSTDTQY
TRBJ2-5 12 TRBV7-9 ASSAPLNSETQY
TRBJ1-1 11 TRBV25-1 ASRGWSTGEAF
TRBJ2-2 15 TRBV5-1 ASSLVKGADWTGELF
TRBJ1-1 13 TRBV19 ASSFGQGVRTEAF
TRBJ1-2 14 TRBV19 ASRQGAKPTNYGYT
TRBJ2-7 12 TRBV7-2 ASSLGGGSYEQY
TRBJ1-5 11 TRBV6-1 ASSEQSNQPQH
TRBJ1-2 15 TRBV4-1 ASSQEHPGGINYGYT
TRBJ2-2 15 TRBV28 ASSPLSGTKNTGELF
TRBJ1-3 11 TRBV27 ASRRAAGNTIY
TRBJ2-7 13 TRBV3-1/TRBV3-2 ASSPNSGGAKEQY
TRBJ2-3 12 TRBV11-2 ASSLGLAADTQY
TRBJ1-5 13 TRBV28 AIPYRVGSNQPQH
TRBJ2-7 11 TRBV20-1 SASSGTNFEQY
TRBJ1-1 12 TRBV6-5 ASSRTTGGGEAF
TRBJ1-3 13 TRBV15 ATSRDPRAGNTIY
TRBJ2-3 13 TRBV5-4 ASSLGASWGDTQY
TRBJ1-5 13 TRBV7-8 ASSDRAYSNQPQH
TRBJ1-2 10 TRBV19 ASMGQIYGYT
TRBJ2-7 19 TRBV4-3 ASSQESGGTSGGLSSYEQY
TRBJ2-1 11 TRBV29-1 SVGTGAYNEQF
TRBJ1-1 16 TRBV5-5 ASSSTPITGQLNTEAF